A selection of T cell receptor beta chains follows, all from one sample in a study of Ad26.COV2.S vaccination and SARS-CoV-2 variants. TCRdb's table, derived via immunoSEQ multiplex PCR, lists solely in-frame clones and lacks some. This table has 300,000 to 350,000 clones, roughly nine tenths appearing once. The sequences come from peripheral blood, collected in a trial of Ad26.COV2.S vaccine versus placebo. The receptors originated from a person aged 18-60 years who received the Ad26.COV2.S COVID-19 vaccine or a placebo. The CDR3 runs from the conserved cysteine through the conserved F or W. The D gene is left open where the match is weak. Rows may omit the clone size; those that give it use once, few, many or a size class.

d_call: .
clone_size: once
v_call: TRBV19
j_call: TRBJ1-2
cdr3_nt: TGTGCCAGTAGTACGGGGCGGGGGGTCTCGATCTATGGCTACACCTTC
cdr3_aa: CASSTGRGVSIYGYTF

d_call: .
clone_size: once
v_call: TRBV29-1
j_call: TRBJ1-2
cdr3_nt: TGCAGCGTGGATGAGGTTTCGGGTGGCTACACCTTC
cdr3_aa: CSVDEVSGGYTF

d_call: .
clone_size: .
v_call: TRBV10-1
j_call: TRBJ1-1
cdr3_nt: TGCGCCAGCAGGGCTACTTTGAACACTGAAGCTTTCTTT
cdr3_aa: CASRATLNTEAFF

d_call: .
clone_size: .
v_call: TRBV27
j_call: TRBJ2-7
cdr3_nt: TGTGCCAGCAGCTCCCCAACACAAGGATCCTACGAGCAGTACTTC
cdr3_aa: CASSSPTQGSYEQYF

d_call: .
clone_size: .
v_call: TRBV23-1
j_call: TRBJ2-5
cdr3_nt: TGCGCTGGAGGACGGGGGACACACCCTTTCCAAGAGACCCAGTACTTC
cdr3_aa: CAGGRGTHPFQETQYF

d_call: .
clone_size: .
v_call: TRBV28
j_call: TRBJ2-2
cdr3_nt: TGTGCCAGCGTCCTGGGTAGGGGACCCGGGGAGCTGTTTTTT
cdr3_aa: CASVLGRGPGELFF

d_call: .
clone_size: .
v_call: TRBV7-2
j_call: TRBJ2-1
cdr3_nt: TGTGCCAGCAGCTTAAAGTCGAGCTCCTACAATGAGCAGTTCTTC
cdr3_aa: CASSLKSSSYNEQFF

d_call: .
clone_size: .
v_call: TRBV3-1/TRBV3-2
j_call: TRBJ1-1
cdr3_nt: TGTGCCAGCAGCCAAACTACTATCCCGTACACTGAAGCTTTCTTT
cdr3_aa: CASSQTTIPYTEAFF

d_call: TRBD1
clone_size: .
v_call: TRBV19
j_call: TRBJ1-1
cdr3_nt: TGTGCCTCCTCGGACAGGGTGAACACTGAAGCTTTCTTT
cdr3_aa: CASSDRVNTEAFF

d_call: .
clone_size: .
v_call: TRBV7-2
j_call: TRBJ2-2
cdr3_nt: TGTGCCAGCAGCCTCCAGGGGTTCGACACCGGGGAGCTGTTTTTT
cdr3_aa: CASSLQGFDTGELFF

d_call: .
clone_size: .
v_call: TRBV29-1
j_call: TRBJ1-1
cdr3_nt: TGCAGCGTCGACAAGACTGAAGCTTTCTTT
cdr3_aa: CSVDKTEAFF

d_call: .
clone_size: .
v_call: TRBV2
j_call: TRBJ2-3
cdr3_nt: TGTGCCAGCAGTTGGGGGAGCACAGATACGCAGTATTTT
cdr3_aa: CASSWGSTDTQYF

d_call: .
clone_size: .
v_call: TRBV2
j_call: TRBJ1-1
cdr3_nt: TGTGCCAGCAGTGAGCAAGAAGCTTTCTTT
cdr3_aa: CASSEQEAFF

d_call: TRBD2
clone_size: once
v_call: TRBV11-3
j_call: TRBJ2-1
cdr3_nt: TGTGCCAGCAGCTCGCGGGAGGGGAATGAGCAGTTCTTC
cdr3_aa: CASSSREGNEQFF